These T cell receptor beta chains were read from a single sample in a study of CD8 T cells in Susac syndrome. TCRdb itself ran the immunoSEQ multiplex PCR reads through MiXCR, one entry per CDR3 protein. The sample consists of some 200,000 distinct CDR3 sequences, approximately 95% of them appearing once. The sequenced sample consisted of CD8+ T cells from PBMCs. These receptors were collected from a human donor with Susac syndrome. The CDR3 runs from the conserved cysteine through the conserved F or W. D genes are given only for firm matches. Size is stated for part of the rows, as once, few or many counts, or as a class when the clone is expanded.

TRBV7-8	TRBJ1-5	-	16	-	TGTGCCAGCAGCCAGTCAGGGGAGGGTAGCAATCAGCCCCAGCATTTT	CASSQSGEGSNQPQHF
TRBV12-3/TRBV12-4	TRBJ2-7	-	17	-	TGTGCCAGCAGTTCCAAAAACAGGGTTTGGAGCTCCTACGAGCAGTACTTC	CASSSKNRVWSSYEQYF
TRBV7-9	TRBJ2-1	-	15	-	TGTGCCAGCAGCCTTCCGGCAACTATCGGCAATGAGCAGTTCTTC	CASSLPATIGNEQFF
TRBV3-1	TRBJ2-1	-	15	-	TGCGCCAGCAGCCAAGTTGAGAGCTCCTACAATGAGCAGTTCTTC	CASSQVESSYNEQFF
TRBV9	TRBJ2-1	TRBD2	15	once	TGTGCCAGCAGCCATAGAGCGGGGGGGCCTCCTGAGCAGTTCTTC	CASSHRAGGPPEQFF
TRBV19	TRBJ1-5	-	14	once	TGTGCCAGTAGTATCTTTAAGTTTGGCCAGCCCCAGCATTTT	CASSIFKFGQPQHF
TRBV18	TRBJ2-1	TRBD2	13	-	TGTGCCAGCTCAACGCTAGCGGGGGCTGAGCAGTTCTTC	CASSTLAGAEQFF
TRBV20-1	TRBJ1-2	-	15	-	TGCAGTGCTATCCCGATCCCAGGGTTTAACTATGGCTACACCTTC	CSAIPIPGFNYGYTF
TRBV5-1	TRBJ2-5	-	15	-	TGCGCCAGCAGCTTGGTCGATCCCTTCGACGGGACCCAGTACTTC	CASSLVDPFDGTQYF
TRBV5-6	TRBJ1-1	-	12	-	TGTGCCAGCAGCCGAGGACCGGCTGAAGCTTTCTTT	CASSRGPAEAFF
TRBV7-9	TRBJ1-1	-	11	-	TGTGCCAGCACTGCGGGGACTGAAGCTTTCTTT	CASTAGTEAFF
TRBV9	TRBJ2-7	-	14	-	TGTGCCAGCAGCCCCATGGTGGGCTCCTACGAGCAGTACTTC	CASSPMVGSYEQYF
TRBV3-1	TRBJ2-1	TRBD2	15	-	TGTGCCAGCAGCCCGCCTGGGACTAGCGAGGGGGGGCAGTTCTTC	CASSPPGTSEGGQFF
TRBV9	TRBJ2-1	TRBD2	15	-	TGTGCCAGCAGCGTAGGCGGGGGGTCCTACAATGAGCAGTTCTTC	CASSVGGGSYNEQFF
TRBV9	TRBJ2-7	-	15	once	TGTGCCAGCAGCCCAGGGGAGGCCAGCTCCTACGAGCAGTACTTC	CASSPGEASSYEQYF
TRBV29-1	TRBJ1-4	TRBD1	13	-	TGCAGCGTTCCCGGACAGGGGGAGGAAAAACTGTTTTTT	CSVPGQGEEKLFF
TRBV30	TRBJ1-6	-	13	-	TGTGCCTGGATGAGCCAGGCGGCTTCACCCCTCCACTTT	CAWMSQAASPLHF
TRBV9	TRBJ2-7	-	13	-	TGTGCCAGCAGTGAAACTAGATCCTACGAGCAGTACTTC	CASSETRSYEQYF
TRBV9	TRBJ1-5	TRBD1	16	-	TGTGCCAGCAGCGTCGCCCTAGACAGGGAGAATCAGCCCCAGCATTTT	CASSVALDRENQPQHF
TRBV12-3/TRBV12-4	TRBJ2-2	-	15	-	TGTGCCAGCAGTTTACCGATGGAGGGTACCGGGGAGCTGTTTTTT	CASSLPMEGTGELFF
TRBV19	TRBJ1-2	-	12	once	TGTGCCAGTAGTGCCAGGGGAGATGGCTACACCTTC	CASSARGDGYTF
TRBV20-1	TRBJ1-2	-	10	-	TGCAGTGCTCGGGGGGATAGCTACACCTTC	CSARGDSYTF
TRBV7-9	TRBJ2-7	-	12	-	TGTGCCAGCAGCCCTCAGAGGCCCGAGCAGTACTTC	CASSPQRPEQYF
TRBV28	TRBJ1-1	TRBD1	14	once	TGTGCCAGCAGGAAGGACAGGTTCAACACTGAAGCTTTCTTT	CASRKDRFNTEAFF
TRBV7-9	TRBJ2-5	TRBD2	14	-	TGTGCCAGCAGCACCGGGACTAGCGGGGAGACCCAGTACTTC	CASSTGTSGETQYF
TRBV23-1	TRBJ2-1	TRBD1	13	-	TGCGCCAGGGCCGGGACAGTAGACAATGAGCAGTTCTTC	CARAGTVDNEQFF
TRBV4-1	TRBJ2-2	-	12	-	TGCGCCAGTAGAATGAGCACCGGGGAGCTGTTTTTT	CASRMSTGELFF
TRBV4-1	TRBJ1-1	-	13	once	TGCGCCAGCAGCCAGGACGTTAACACTGAAGCTTTCTTT	CASSQDVNTEAFF
TRBV18	TRBJ2-1	TRBD1	13	few	TGTGCCAGCTCACTGACAGGGGACAATGAGCAGTTCTTC	CASSLTGDNEQFF
TRBV3-1	TRBJ2-1	-	13	-	TGTGCCAGCAGCCGGACCGGGTCCGATGAGCAGTTCTTC	CASSRTGSDEQFF
TRBV9	TRBJ2-1	-	13	-	TGTGCCAGCAGCGTAGCCTCTTACAATGAGCAGTTCTTC	CASSVASYNEQFF
TRBV9	TRBJ2-5	-	14	once	TGTGCCAGCAGCGGTCCGGGACCTATGGGGACCCAGTACTTC	CASSGPGPMGTQYF
TRBV27	TRBJ1-5	-	14	-	TGTGCCAGCAGTCAGGGAAGTGGCAATCAGCCCCAGCATTTT	CASSQGSGNQPQHF
TRBV5-1	TRBJ2-7	-	14	-	TGCGCCAGCAGCTTGGAGTCCAGGGCTTACGAGCAGTACTTC	CASSLESRAYEQYF
TRBV9	TRBJ2-5	TRBD2	16	-	TGTGCCAGCAGCGGCGGACTAGCGGGAGGGCCGGAGACCCAGTACTTC	CASSGGLAGGPETQYF
TRBV12-3/TRBV12-4	TRBJ2-3	-	12	-	TGTGCCAACGGTAGGGGTTCTTCTCCGCAGTATTTT	CANGRGSSPQYF
TRBV11-3	TRBJ1-1	-	13	-	TGTGCCAGCAGCTTGGGCGGACCGACTGAAGCTTTCTTT	CASSLGGPTEAFF